A single sample is the source of the 10 T cell receptor beta chains below, sequenced in a study of OX40 agonist ivuxolimab in advanced cancers. Receptors were amplified or captured by the immunoSEQ multiplex PCR assay. TCRdb retrieved this table from immuneACCESS and kept in-frame rearrangements only. Not all clones are present; in checked studies, unresolved V genes account for under half, and no reason is known for the remainder. The sample yields over 75,000 clones; 90% were counted once. The ten largest account for around 1.5% of the sample. Sequencing was performed on CD4+ or CD8+ T cells sorted from blood, taken in a trial of the OX40 agonist ivuxolimab. Source of these receptors: an adult with an advanced solid tumor such as melanoma, head and neck, liver or kidney cancer.

V is TRBV7-9 and J is TRBJ1-3; D is undetermined. This CDR3 region has 14 residues. V was cut by 1 base and J by 3 bases, with 7 bases left in between. Germline loops: CDR1 SEHNR, CDR2 FQNEAQ (reference sequence). The CDR3 is CASSLGVGGNTIYF. The DNA for the CDR3 is TGTGCCAGCAGCTTAGGCGTCGGTGGAAACACCATATATTTT.

This clone has only one observation. The chain combines TRBV19 with TRBJ2-3; 13 nucleotides agree with TRBD2. The junction had 6 bases not matched to a gene; V was cut back by 6 bases and J by 6 bases. Germline V gene lookup returns CDR1 LNHDA and CDR2 SQIVND (reference sequence). The CDR3 sequence is 15 residues long. CDR3 region: CASSRGLAGVDTQYF. As DNA, the CDR3 is TGTGCCAGTAGCCGCGGACTAGCGGGAGTGGATACGCAGTATTTT.

The gene calls are TRBV4-2 and TRBJ2-7; TRBD1 matches 7 bases. Germline V lookup: CDR1 LGHNA, CDR2 YNFKEQ. The length of the CDR3 is 18 residues. Trimming at V came to 0 bases and at J to 1 base, leaving 12 bases not matched to a gene. The CDR3 DNA reads TGTGCCAGCAGCCAAGATCAGAGTACAGGGGCGAAATCCTACGAGCAGTACTTC. Amino acid sequence: CASSQDQSTGAKSYEQYF.

This chain connects TRBV6-4 to TRBJ2-5, with 7 bases fitting TRBD1. V shed 4 bases, J shed 0 bases, and the junction held 5 bases outside the gene matches. Germline lookup yields CDR1 MRHNA and CDR2 SNTAGT. The length of the CDR3 is 15 residues. The CDR3 nucleotides are TGTGCCAGCAGTGCGAGTCAGGGGGACCAAGAGACCCAGTACTTC. Translation gives CASSASQGDQETQYF.

The chain carries TRBV5-4 and TRBJ2-5, with 9 bases that match TRBD2. The V and J ends lost 2 bases and 7 bases, in that order; junction bases with no gene match: 9. Germline lookup yields CDR1 SGHNT and CDR2 YYREEE (reference sequence). The CDR3 is 15 residues long. The CDR3 DNA reads as TGTGCCAGCAGCTTAGGACTAGCGCCTCGGGGGACCCAGTACTTC. Residues: CASSLGLAPRGTQYF.

V and J are TRBV29-1 and TRBJ2-7; maybe TRBD2 (6 bases). V lost 4 bases, J lost 0 bases, and 16 bases lay in between. CDR1 SQVTM and CDR2 ANQGSEA come from the germline V gene. This CDR3 is built from 15 residues. The CDR3 bases are TGCAGCGTTGGAGAGGTAGGGCGGGGCTCCTACGAGCAGTACTTC. Translating gives CSVGEVGRGSYEQYF.

This chain links TRBV15 with TRBJ1-5, with 8 bases identical to TRBD1. The trim removed 3 bases at V and 4 bases at J, leaving 2 bases unmatched. The CDR3 loop spans 14 amino acids. Germline V gene lookup returns CDR1 LNHNV and CDR2 YYDKDF (reference sequence). CDR3 in DNA: TGTGCCACCAGCAGGGACAGGGATAATCAGCCCCAGCATTTT. Amino acid sequence: CATSRDRDNQPQHF.

The chain has TRBV7-6 and TRBJ1-3; the D is unclear. The V gene lost 0 bases and the J gene lost 13 bases, with 13 bases spanning the gap. This CDR3 region has 13 residues. CDR1 is SGHVS, CDR2 FNYEAQ, per germline. The CDR3 nucleotides read TGTGCCAGCAGCTTAGCGGTGGATTCTAGTATATATTTT. Translated: CASSLAVDSSIYF.

This chain links TRBV19 with TRBJ1-1; D may be TRBD1 (6 bases). CDR3 length: 14 residues. The germline V gene encodes CDR1 LNHDA and CDR2 SQIVND (reference sequence). V lost 5 bases and J 1 base, leaving 11 bases between the germline ends. CDR3 DNA sequence: TGTGCCAGTAGTGGGGAGACAGGGAACACTGAAGCTTTCTTT. Amino acid sequence: CASSGETGNTEAFF.

This clone was counted a single time. The chain carries TRBV6-5 and TRBJ1-2; a weak D match, TRBD1 (5 bases). This CDR3 is built from 14 residues. The germline V gene encodes CDR1 MNHEY and CDR2 SVGAGI. The V end was cut by 7 bases, the J end by 6 bases, with 18 bases between. CDR3 DNA sequence: TGTGCCAGCAATACAATAGACAGAGGGGATGGCTACACCTTC. It specifies CASNTIDRGDGYTF.